The rows below give T cell receptor beta chains drawn from one sample of a study of T-cell reconstitution after alpha-beta-depleted transplantation in children. TCRdb fed the PCR reads into MiXCR, producing one record per CDR3 protein. The sample records roughly 790,000 distinct CDR3 sequences, around 17% being singletons. The specimen comprised PBMCs, mostly from graft donor cells, sampled 360 days after TCRalphabeta/CD19-depleted stem cell transplant. These receptors all stem from a male patient younger than 18 who had a stem cell transplant for acute lymphoblastic leukemia, so the T cells may come from the graft donor. Each CDR3 is given with its conserved first and last residue. The D gene is left open where the match is weak. Clone size appears in some rows only: once, few, many, or a class for an expanded clone.

abundance,d_gene,v_gene,j_gene,CDR3nt,CDR3aa
once,TRBD2,TRBV6-4,TRBJ2-7,TGTGCCAGCAGCGGCGGGAGAAGCGCTAGTGAGCAGTACTTC,CASSGGRSASEQYF
.,TRBD2,TRBV5-1,TRBJ2-2,TGCGCCAGCAGCTCCTTGACTAGCGCCTTGCAGTTGTACACCGGGGAGCTGTTTTTT,CASSSLTSALQLYTGELFF
few,TRBD2,TRBV12-3/TRBV12-4,TRBJ2-5,TGTGCCAGCAGTCAGAGTAGCGGGAGTGGGGAGACCCAGTACTTC,CASSQSSGSGETQYF
few,.,TRBV27,TRBJ1-5,TGTGCCAGCAGTTTATCAGGGTCGGTTCAGCCCCAGCATTTT,CASSLSGSVQPQHF
.,TRBD2,TRBV12-3/TRBV12-4,TRBJ2-3,TGTGCCAGCAGACCCGGACTAGCGGGATTAGATACGCAGTATTTT,CASRPGLAGLDTQYF
few,.,TRBV12-3/TRBV12-4,TRBJ2-7,TGTGCCAGCAGTTTAAGTAGCGGACTCTACGAGCAGTACTTC,CASSLSSGLYEQYF
.,.,TRBV5-6,TRBJ1-5,TGTGCCAGCAGCTCGGGTGGGTCGGGGCCAAATCAGCCCCAGCATTTT,CASSSGGSGPNQPQHF
few,.,TRBV11-2,TRBJ1-1,TGTGCCAGTGGGATCGGAGGGGCGCCGGGCACTGAAGCTTTCTTT,CASGIGGAPGTEAFF
few,.,TRBV20-1,TRBJ1-1,TGCAGTGCTAGAAGGGCTTGGGGCAGGGAGAACACTGAAGCTTTCTTT,CSARRAWGRENTEAFF
.,TRBD2,TRBV10-3,TRBJ2-5,TGTGCCATCAGTGAGCCGGGACTAGCGGGAGAAGAGACCCAGTACTTC,CAISEPGLAGEETQYF
.,TRBD2,TRBV5-1,TRBJ2-1,TGCGCCAGCCGGGCGACGGGACTAGCGGGACCTCAGCAGTTCTTC,CASRATGLAGPQQFF
few,TRBD2,TRBV28,TRBJ2-3,TGTGCCAGCAGTCATCTCCCGGGGGGGAGGACAGATACGCAGTATTTT,CASSHLPGGRTDTQYF
.,TRBD1,TRBV29-1,TRBJ2-7,TGCAGCGCCAAGACAGGGTACGAGCAGTACTTC,CSAKTGYEQYF
.,TRBD1,TRBV5-6,TRBJ1-5,TGTGCCAGCAGCTTGGGGTCGAACAGGGGGCGCGGTCAGCCCCAGCATTTT,CASSLGSNRGRGQPQHF
many,.,TRBV18,TRBJ2-5,TGTGCCAGTACCGTGTCGGTACAAGAGACCCAGTACTTC,CASTVSVQETQYF
many,.,TRBV5-1,TRBJ2-1,TGCGCCAGCAGCCAGGACCAGTTAAATGAGCAGTTCTTC,CASSQDQLNEQFF
few,.,TRBV27,TRBJ2-1,TGTGCCAGCAGTACCCCAGGACACTACAATGAGCAGTTCTTC,CASSTPGHYNEQFF
few,.,TRBV12-3/TRBV12-4,TRBJ1-2,TGTGCCAGCAGTCCCAGGGCCCTCCGGAGCTATGGCTACACCTTC,CASSPRALRSYGYTF
few,TRBD1,TRBV20-1,TRBJ2-3,TGCAGTGCTAGAGGGCAGGGGGCGGGAGATACGCAGTATTTT,CSARGQGAGDTQYF
many,.,TRBV9,TRBJ2-5,TGTGCCAACCCGACCACTAAGAGAACCCAGTACTTC,CANPTTKRTQYF
few,.,TRBV12-3/TRBV12-4,TRBJ1-2,TGTGCCAGCAGTTCCGACAGGTCAAGCGGTGGCTACACCTTC,CASSSDRSSGGYTF
few,TRBD2,TRBV7-6,TRBJ2-1,TGTGCCAGCAGCTTACCGGGAGGGACGAGTGAGCAGTTCTTC,CASSLPGGTSEQFF
many,.,TRBV12-3/TRBV12-4,TRBJ1-1,TGTGCCAGCAGTTTCTGGGGAAACACTGAAGCTTTCTTT,CASSFWGNTEAFF
.,.,TRBV27,TRBJ2-7,TGTGCCAGCAGTTTCGGGGTGGACCACGAGCAGTACTTC,CASSFGVDHEQYF
few,.,TRBV5-1,TRBJ2-1,TGCGCCAGTCGAACTAGCCCCCGATACAATGAGCAGTTCTTC,CASRTSPRYNEQFF
.,TRBD2,TRBV5-1,TRBJ2-7,TGCGCCAGCAGCTTGGTGGGACTAGCGGCAACCGAGCAGTACTTC,CASSLVGLAATEQYF
many,TRBD2,TRBV4-1,TRBJ2-1,TGCGCCAGCAGCCGATTACCGGGACTAGGTAATGAGCAGTTCTTC,CASSRLPGLGNEQFF
few,.,TRBV6-5,TRBJ2-5,TGTGCCAGCAGTCCCCGGGGCCCCAAAAAGACCCAGTACTTC,CASSPRGPKKTQYF
once,.,TRBV6-5,TRBJ2-3,TGTGCCAGCAGGTACCAGGGCGTCCTCACAGATACGCAGTATTTT,CASRYQGVLTDTQYF
.,.,TRBV3-1,TRBJ2-7,TGTGCCAGCAGCCAAGGAATCGAAGGAACCTACGAGCAGTACTTC,CASSQGIEGTYEQYF
many,.,TRBV5-1,TRBJ1-4,TGCGCCAGCAGCTTGGCTGGGGAAAAACTGTTTTTT,CASSLAGEKLFF
.,TRBD2,TRBV18,TRBJ2-3,TGTGCCAGCTCACCTGACCTAGGGACTATCGATACGCAGTATTTT,CASSPDLGTIDTQYF
.,.,TRBV4-2,TRBJ1-6,TGTGCCAGCAGCCACATCCTGAGCTCCTATAATTCACCCCTCCACTTT,CASSHILSSYNSPLHF
few,TRBD2,TRBV29-1,TRBJ2-7,TGCAGCGTTGGTCGGAGGACTAGCGGGATCCCCACCTACGAGCAGTACTTC,CSVGRRTSGIPTYEQYF
.,.,TRBV7-9,TRBJ2-7,TGTGCCAGCAGTTCCTACCGGCAGGCCAGCTACGAGCAGTACTTC,CASSSYRQASYEQYF
.,TRBD2,TRBV6-5,TRBJ2-7,TGTGCCAGCAGTTACACGGCGGGAGTGGACGAGCAGTACTTC,CASSYTAGVDEQYF
many,.,TRBV7-9,TRBJ1-2,TGTGCCAGCAGCCGCGACGTAGGCTATGGCTACACCTTC,CASSRDVGYGYTF
.,TRBD2,TRBV7-6,TRBJ2-5,TGTGCCAGCAGCTTAGCATCCCCGGAGCGGGAGGTCCTCCAAGAGACCCAGTACTTC,CASSLASPEREVLQETQYF
few,.,TRBV7-2,TRBJ2-3,TGTGCCAGCAGCTTAGCCCCCGGCGGGCGAAGCACAGATACGCAGTATTTT,CASSLAPGGRSTDTQYF
few,.,TRBV29-1,TRBJ1-2,TGCAGCCCTAGGACAGAGGATGGCTACACCTTC,CSPRTEDGYTF
.,TRBD2,TRBV11-2,TRBJ2-5,TGTGCCAGCAGCACGCTAGCGGGACGCACCCAAGAGACCCAGTACTTC,CASSTLAGRTQETQYF
few,.,TRBV29-1,TRBJ2-1,TGCAGCGCCCGAAACCTCCTAGTTACCTACAATGAGCAGTTCTTC,CSARNLLVTYNEQFF
few,TRBD1,TRBV20-1,TRBJ1-5,TGCAGTGCCCAATTGGACAGGGATCAGCCCCAGCATTTT,CSAQLDRDQPQHF
.,TRBD1,TRBV20-1,TRBJ2-1,TGCAGTGCTAGAGATCTCCGACAGGGGGCGAGGTACAATGAGCAGTTCTTC,CSARDLRQGARYNEQFF
.,.,TRBV6-4,TRBJ1-2,TGTGCCAGCAGTAGGGGGGGTGGCTACACCTTC,CASSRGGGYTF
.,.,TRBV20-1,TRBJ2-7,TGCAGTGCTAGTCTGCCAAGGAGCTCCTACGAGCAGTACTTC,CSASLPRSSYEQYF
few,TRBD2,TRBV4-1,TRBJ2-3,TGCGCCAGCAGCCAACTCGTGACTAGCGGGTACACAGATACGCAGTATTTT,CASSQLVTSGYTDTQYF
many,.,TRBV5-1,TRBJ2-1,TGCGCCAGCAGCTTGGCCGGGACGCTCGACAATGAGCAGTTCTTC,CASSLAGTLDNEQFF
.,TRBD2,TRBV7-8,TRBJ2-3,TGTGCCAGCAGCTTAGCTCGGCTAGCGGCCTTCACAGATACGCAGTATTTT,CASSLARLAAFTDTQYF
once,TRBD1,TRBV29-1,TRBJ1-2,TGCAGCGACCGGGACAGTGGTGGCTACACCTTC,CSDRDSGGYTF
.,.,TRBV20-1,TRBJ2-5,TGCAGTGCTGGCCAAGAGACCCAGTACTTC,CSAGQETQYF
few,.,TRBV7-3,TRBJ2-2,TGTGCCAGCAGCTCCCAACTAGGCGCCGGGGAGCTGTTTTTT,CASSSQLGAGELFF
.,.,TRBV11-1,TRBJ2-1,TGTGCCAGCAGCTTAGTTCAGGGGTGGTATGAGCAGTTCTTC,CASSLVQGWYEQFF
many,.,TRBV7-9,TRBJ2-1,TGTGCCAGCAGCGTTCAGTACAATGAGCAGTTCTTC,CASSVQYNEQFF
few,.,TRBV24-1,TRBJ2-3,TGTGCCACCAGCCAGACGGGGGGCCCAGATACGCAGTATTTT,CATSQTGGPDTQYF
.,.,TRBV14,TRBJ2-7,TGTGCCAGCAGCCAACTTACAGGGCCTTACGAGCAGTACTTC,CASSQLTGPYEQYF
.,TRBD2,TRBV5-5,TRBJ2-2,TGTGCCAGCAGCCCGCGGACGGGAGGGTACACCGGGGAGCTGTTTTTT,CASSPRTGGYTGELFF
few,.,TRBV6-4,TRBJ2-7,TGTGCCAGCAGTGACTATAGATACCACGAGCAGTACTTC,CASSDYRYHEQYF
.,.,TRBV7-9,TRBJ2-2,TGTGCCAGCAGCATCAGGGCCCCGGTCCGGGGAGGGGAGCTGTTTTTT,CASSIRAPVRGGELFF